This T cell receptor (beta chain) was sequenced in a study of cytomegalovirus exposure and HLA in healthy donors. The ends were cut back, 3 bases at V and 8 bases at J, with 11 bases in the middle. CDR3 length: 13 amino acids. The V gene's germline CDR1 is SGHAT and CDR2 FQNNGV. The PCR contained 60 Vbeta and 13 Jbeta primers. Data came from immunoSEQ multiplex PCR; TCRdb stores just in-frame clones and leaves some out. The sample records 130,000 to 150,000 clones, 70% to 80% being singletons. Sequencing was performed on PBMCs. This TCR came from a woman aged 45 to 65 in good health and CMV-seropositive. This sequence joins TRBV11-2 and TRBJ2-1, with D possibly matching TRBD2 (5 bases). The CDR3 protein is CASSLSGLDEQFF. The DNA of the CDR3 is TGTGCCAGCAGCTTGAGCGGTTTAGATGAGCAGTTCTTC.